The TCR beta chain described here comes from a study of T cells in women clearing cervical HPV infection. Generated by immunoSEQ multiplex PCR, the TCRdb table keeps only in-frame clones and is missing some. Recorded here are tens of thousands of clones; the top ten clones represent approximately 1%. Study-level findings and limits: Repertoire richness, not evenness, was significantly elevated in CIN3+ cases versus controls. TRBV6-7 relative abundance averaged about 0.1% in cases and more than 0.15% in controls.

Per germline, CDR1 KGHSH and CDR2 LQKENI. This CDR3 region has 13 residues. Comments on this clone: The antigen remains undetermined. The CDR3 extends 3 residues past the end of the read, so its final part is completed from the germline J gene.

The chain has TRBV18 and TRBJ1-1, with 8 bases that match TRBD1. This TCR was sampled from a woman aged 18 to 75 with a cervical HPV16 infection that either progressed to CIN3+ or cleared (not recorded which). The sequenced sample consisted of blood buffy coat. The chain's CDR3 is CASSPGTGQEAFF. CDR3 DNA (partial): TGTGCCAGCTCACCAGGGACAGGTCAAGAA.